The present TCR beta chain was sequenced within a study of regulatory T cells in long-lasting Graves disease. This clonotype was counted only a few times. The antigen remains undetermined. This CDR3 has 15 amino acids. Germline CDR1 and CDR2: LGHDT and YNNKEL (reference sequence). V was clipped by 0 bases and J by 5 bases, with 10 bases between them. The TCR beta library used iRepertoire HTBI primers with Arm-PCR amplification of CDR3. TCRdb itself ran the multiplex PCR reads through MiXCR, one entry per CDR3 protein. This table has hundreds of thousands of distinct CDR3 sequences, less than 25% appearing once. Broader study findings: Compared with new cases, persistent Graves' patients showed reduced TCR diversity.

Time point defined: persistent/refractory GD, antithyroid drugs over 5 years with positive TRAb. Extracted PBMC RNA gave rise to the TCR library. The receptor comes from a female donor with Graves disease. The material sequenced was peripheral blood mononuclear cells (PBMCs), taken when the disease was refractory, from a patient treated with antithyroid drugs. The rearrangement uses TRBV3-1 and TRBJ2-2; D gene unclear. CDR3 loop: CASSQEQRRTGELFF. In DNA, the CDR3 is TGTGCCAGCAGCCAAGAACAGAGAAGGACCGGGGAGCTGTTTTTT.